Below are 16 T cell receptor beta chains sequenced from a single sample in a study of cytomegalovirus exposure and HLA in healthy donors. This PCR relied on a set of 60 Vbeta primers and 13 Jbeta primers. Some clones are missing from TCRdb's copy, which holds only in-frame ones; the method was immunoSEQ multiplex PCR. The sample contains about 130,000 clones, over 70% of which appear only once. Input material: PBMCs. Receptors were obtained from a woman aged 40 to 50 in good health and CMV-seronegative.

V usage is TRBV4-2 and J usage is TRBJ2-7; 11 bases agree with TRBD2. CDR1 is LGHNA and CDR2 is YNFKEQ in the germline V gene. The CDR3 runs to 18 residues. With 1 base clipped from V and 3 bases from J, the junction kept 11 bases outside the gene matches. The CDR3 sequence: CASSQVALAGVYGYEQYF. CDR3 coding DNA: TGTGCCAGCAGCCAAGTGGCACTAGCGGGAGTGTATGGCTACGAGCAGTACTTC.

The J gene is TRBJ1-3, the V gene TRBV18, with D perhaps matching TRBD1 (5 bases). Germline V gene sequence: CDR1 KGHSH, CDR2 LQKENI. V shed 6 bases and J shed 0 bases, with 15 bases lying between them. There are 16 residues in the CDR3. The CDR3 nucleotides read TGTGCCAGCTCCGCGATGACAGTTCGCTCTGGAAACACCATATATTTT. Its translation is CASSAMTVRSGNTIYF.

The chain carries TRBV27 and TRBJ1-5, with D unresolved. Deletions cut 1 base from V and 8 bases from J, with 9 bases between. The CDR3 consists of 13 residues. The germline V gene encodes CDR1 MNHEY and CDR2 SMNVEV (reference sequence). Here the CDR3 reads CASSLFGAEPQHF. The CDR3 DNA is TGTGCCAGCAGTTTATTCGGTGCGGAGCCCCAGCATTTT.

The V gene is TRBV19, the J gene TRBJ2-5; the match to TRBD2 covers 8 bases. The germline gives CDR1 LNHDA, CDR2 SQIVND (reference sequence). This CDR3 is 15 amino acids long. The junction had 6 bases not matched to a gene; V was cut back by 4 bases and J by 2 bases. CDR3 DNA: TGTGCCAGTAGTACTGGGACTAGAGGACAAGAGACCCAGTACTTC. It codes for CASSTGTRGQETQYF.

CDR3 region: CSAFYNEKLFF. In DNA form, the CDR3 reads TGCAGTGCTTTTTATAATGAAAAACTGTTTTTT. The chain couples TRBV20-1 to TRBJ1-4; unclear D gene. CDR1 and CDR2 from the germline V gene are DFQATT and SNEGSKA (reference sequence). Trimming removed 5 bases from V and 4 bases from J, with 5 bases in between. The CDR3 covers 11 residues.

This chain uses TRBV7-2 with TRBJ2-5; 12 bases align to TRBD2. CDR3 length: 15 amino acids. CDR1 SGHTA and CDR2 FQGNSA come from the germline V gene. Trimming at V came to 5 bases and at J to 2 bases, leaving 3 bases not matched to a gene. Here the CDR3 reads CASSRTSGAQETQYF. The CDR3 bases are TGTGCCAGCAGCCGGACTAGCGGGGCACAAGAGACCCAGTACTTC.

In regard to this clone: One junction end does not reproduce the germline sequence, and a read error may be involved. CDR3 coding DNA: TGTTCCAGCAGCCAATATGTCGGGGGGCCGAACACTGAAGCTTTCTTT. Amino acid sequence: CSSSQYVGGPNTEAFF. The chain recombines TRBV7-9 with TRBJ1-1, with D possibly matching TRBD1 (6 bases). Per germline, CDR1 SEHNR and CDR2 FQNEAQ (reference sequence). The CDR3 covers 16 residues.

The V gene is TRBV6-5, the J gene TRBJ1-1; no reliable D call. Trimming left V 2 bases short and J 0 bases short, with 13 bases between. Germline V lookup: CDR1 MNHEY, CDR2 SVGAGI. The CDR3 has 16 amino acids. The CDR3 sequence: CASSYATETMNTEAFF. In nucleotides, the CDR3 is TGTGCCAGCAGTTACGCCACAGAGACTATGAACACTGAAGCTTTCTTT.

The genes are TRBV27 and TRBJ1-6; no definite D call. This CDR3 has 14 residues. CDR1 and CDR2 from the germline V gene are MNHEY and SMNVEV (reference sequence). V lost 0 bases to trimming and J lost 10 bases, with 10 bases between them. CDR3 DNA: TGTGCCAGCAGTTTATCGGGCCAATTCTCACCCCTCCACTTT. Its translation: CASSLSGQFSPLHF.

The CDR3 is CASSVRVGQPQHF. DNA for the CDR3: TGTGCCAGCAGTGTCAGGGTAGGTCAGCCCCAGCATTTT. The J gene is TRBJ1-5, the V gene TRBV2, with TRBD1 as a possible D gene (5 bases). Trimming stripped 4 bases from V and 6 bases from J, with 10 bases between. CDR1 is SNHLY, CDR2 FYNNEI, per germline. This CDR3 contains 13 residues.

The chain has TRBV9 and TRBJ1-3; no reliable D call. V was clipped by 3 bases and J by 1 base, with 11 bases between them. Germline V gene sequence: CDR1 SGDLS, CDR2 YYNGEE. The CDR3 runs 15 residues. The CDR3 region is CASSERWASGNTIYF. DNA of the CDR3: TGTGCCAGCAGCGAGAGATGGGCTTCTGGAAACACCATATATTTT.

This chain links TRBV5-1 with TRBJ2-3; 7 nucleotides agree with TRBD1. Trimming took 4 bases from V and 3 from J; bases not matched to a gene: 8. This CDR3 is built from 15 residues. Germline assignment: CDR1 SGHRS and CDR2 YFSETQ. In nucleotides, the CDR3 is TGCGCCAGCAGCAGTGACAGGGATGGTACAGATACGCAGTATTTT. Translation gives CASSSDRDGTDTQYF.

This chain connects TRBV7-6 to TRBJ2-2, with D possibly matching TRBD1 (6 bases). Trimming took 3 bases from V and 1 from J, leaving 18 bases between them. The CDR3 extends over 18 amino acids. Germline CDR1 reads SGHVS; CDR2 reads FNYEAQ. In DNA form, the CDR3 reads TGTGCCAGCAGCTTCGCGCTGGAGGACAGCCGGAACACCGGGGAGCTGTTTTTT. Its translation: CASSFALEDSRNTGELFF.

In its sample, this clone was seen a few times. The junction differs from germline at one of its ends, possibly a read error. This chain connects TRBV4-3 to TRBJ1-2, with 7 bases matching TRBD1. Germline lookup yields CDR1 LGHNA and CDR2 YSLEER. The CDR3 spans 14 residues. This CDR3 is CASSQGQGNYGYPF. The CDR3 DNA sequence: TGCGCCAGCAGCCAAGGACAGGGCAACTATGGCTACCCCTTC.

The chain recombines TRBV10-3 with TRBJ1-1; 7 bases match TRBD1. Germline V CDR1 and CDR2: ENHRY, SYGVKD. V was pared by 6 bases and J by 4 bases, with 5 bases of the junction left unmatched. There are 13 residues in the CDR3. This CDR3 is CAISSKGATEAFF. In DNA, the CDR3 is TGTGCCATCAGCTCTAAGGGGGCCACTGAAGCTTTCTTT.

V and J are TRBV19 and TRBJ1-5; D not resolved. V was shortened by 10 bases and J by 5 bases, with 18 bases between the two germline ends. Germline V gene data show CDR1 as LNHDA and CDR2 as SQIVND (reference sequence). This CDR3 spans 14 amino acids. Here the CDR3 reads CATTERGLDQPQHF. The CDR3 coding sequence is TGTGCCACCACGGAAAGAGGGCTCGATCAGCCCCAGCATTTT. The whole variable domain, filled in from reference TRBV19 and TRBJ1-5, reads DGGITQSPKYLFRKEGQNVTLSCEQNLNHDAMYWYRQDPGQGLRLIYYSQIVNDFQKGDIAEGYSVSREKKESFPLTVTSAQKNPTAFYLCATTERGLDQPQHFGDGTRLSIL.